A selection of T cell receptor beta chains follows, all from one sample in a study of T cells in Graves' hyperthyroidism and ophthalmopathy. TCRdb fed the multiplex PCR reads into MiXCR, producing one record per CDR3 protein. The data contain about 400,000 distinct CDR3 sequences, 15% to 19% of them singletons. The sample comprised blood. The receptors were sampled from a woman younger than 35 with Graves' hyperthyroidism that later progressed to Graves' ophthalmopathy. Both conserved end residues are part of each CDR3. D genes are given only for firm matches. Some rows mark clone size as missing; the rest say once, few, many or name a class of expanded clone.

d_call,v_call,clone_size,cdr3_aa
NA,TRBV2,many,CASSSREYQETQYF
NA,TRBV12-3/TRBV12-4,NA,CATDTDTQYF
NA,TRBV28,many,CASSPTTRTNTGELFF
TRBD1,TRBV6-1,few,CAIADQGAYNEQFF
TRBD2,TRBV10-2,once,CASSYAAGTINEQFF
NA,TRBV6-1,NA,CASSILGANEQFF
TRBD1,TRBV27,many,CASTGGDEQYF
TRBD2,TRBV7-9,NA,CASSLGASGAPQYF
NA,TRBV29-1,NA,CNVSGSSNQPQHF
NA,TRBV2,few,CASSELGGSYNEQFF
NA,TRBV13,many,CASSGGPEETQYF
NA,TRBV3-1,many,CASSLRGFYGYTF
NA,TRBV3-1,many,CASKQGRATEAFF
NA,TRBV18,NA,CASSPGQANSPLHF
NA,TRBV29-1,many,CSELTLTGELFF
NA,TRBV3-1,many,CASSRKALANEQFF
NA,TRBV27,few,CASSLGREGFYEQYF
NA,TRBV29-1,many,CSVEDPGGTPYEQYF
NA,TRBV24-1,NA,CATSSTGRYGYTF
NA,TRBV7-9,many,CASCGGTDTQYF
TRBD1,TRBV28,many,CARADRGVAADTQYF
TRBD2,TRBV18,many,CASSPWTSGTQETQYF
NA,TRBV7-9,few,CASSLYTGEQYF
NA,TRBV7-2,NA,CASSRWGVWDADEKLFF
NA,TRBV6-6,many,CASSYGTSNTEAFF
NA,TRBV5-1,NA,CASKTGQNNSPLHF
TRBD2,TRBV11-2,many,CASSSPGLATVTTEQFF
NA,TRBV18,many,CASSPPGQGQNIQYF
NA,TRBV7-9,NA,CASSLGVADTQYF